The source of this T cell receptor beta chain is a study of identical twins (dated by TCRdb to 2015 to 2016). Notes on the research overall: To test whether fetal clonotypes persist, this study deep-sequenced TCR alpha and beta repertoires from monozygotic twins, from unrelated adults of various ages, and from cord blood. To rule out contamination, the twin experiments were replicated at different times with different library preparation protocols.

This clonotype was counted between two and nine times. Its antigen is still unknown. No much larger clonotype is one base removed from it; base qualities were not supplied. Study-wide findings and limitations: Zero-insertion analyses could be partly confounded by invariant T cells such as MAIT and iNKT, although diverse VJ usage argued against such confounding for most clonotypes. Excess twin sharing in beta out-of-frame sequences was weaker because fewer shared sequences lowered the signal-to-noise ratio. Compared with coincidental sharing between unrelated individuals, out-of-frame TCR alpha sequences shared between twins showed an excess of sequences with low generation probability. Because the same donors could not be followed over many years, conclusions were based on cross-sectional statistical analysis. Fewer insertions were carried by abundant cord blood beta clonotypes, a similar but weaker trend appeared in young adult naive repertoires, and no such trend appeared in memory repertoires. Recombination models systematically underestimated out-of-frame TCR alpha sharing in monozygotic twins but agreed with sharing between unrelated individuals.

Preparation of the library involved 5' RACE. Sequencing took place on an Illumina HiSeq 2000. A universal primer binding site was introduced by template switching, and a unique molecular identifier was present in the final cDNA, enabling accurate counting of TCR cDNA molecules. Specific primers in the conserved constant-segment region were used to synthesize first-strand cDNA for TCR alpha and beta chains. To control for contamination, every cDNA library carried two barcodes: a SMART-Mk sample barcode plus Illumina barcodes. TruSeq adapter sequences, together with Illumina sample barcodes, were added in two successive PCR steps. TCR alpha and beta cDNA libraries were sequenced on the Illumina HiSeq platform with custom primers. Processing in the source paper ran as follows. Unique molecular identifiers were extracted from raw reads with MiGEC, and CDR3 positions were determined with MiXCR. Recombination models were inferred per individual with the repgenHMM and IGoR tools using an EM algorithm. The tcR package in R was used for shared clonotype analysis, with sharing normalized by the product of cloneset sizes. To study raw recombination free of thymic and clonal selection effects, out-of-frame nonproductive sequences were analyzed. Using fastp trimming at Q25 and MiXCR clonotype assembly, TCRdb reanalyzed the public sequencing data and kept in-frame beta chains. Merged by CDR3 protein, the rows form single entries marked with the most common genes and DNA. The V and J calls here are based on TCRdb, not the publication. This sample has roughly 710,000 distinct CDR3 sequences in its table, and 5.5% to 6.5% of those were observed once. 1.5% to 2% of the sample is in the top ten clones.

All donors were healthy Caucasians. Three unrelated non-twin adults were also sequenced: a male aged 18 to 30, a male aged 50 to 59 and a female aged 50 to 59. Miltenyi CD45RO+ enrichment and human naive T-cell isolation kits were used to isolate memory (CD45RO+) and naive T cells from PBMC. Compared with germline, V lacks 11 bases and J lacks 10 bases; bases without a gene match: 11. CDR1 and CDR2 are drawn from the germline V gene (reference sequence): LNHDA, SQIVND. The CDR3 holds 13 amino acids from the cysteine to the phenylalanine. CDR3 DNA is the only sequence kept; it has 39 bases, read in frame from the first base.

This receptor was identified in a young man in good health. The rearranged chain carries TRBV19 and TRBJ1-6; TRBD1 lines up with 7 middle nucleotides. The sample comprised naive T cells sorted from blood. Sample cell subset or site, as interpreted from the label and publication: cells isolated with a human naive T-cell isolation kit. The sequenced DNA is TGTGCCGCGAGGGGGCGCGAAGGATCACCCCTCCACTTT. Protein translation: CAARGREGSPLHF.